This T cell receptor beta chain was documented in a study of response to subunit inactivated influenza vaccine. Findings and limits, study-wide: With each seasonal influenza vaccination, the authors suggested, few new T cells are recruited.

TCRdb recomputed calls from the RT-PCR reads with MiXCR, one row per CDR3 protein. Seen here are 500,000 to 550,000 distinct CDR3 sequences, roughly 7.6% observed once, and the top ten hold about 12%. With V trimmed by 6 bases and J by 3 bases, 10 bases remained unmatched. Per the germline V gene, CDR1 is DFQATT and CDR2 is SNEGSKA (reference sequence). This CDR3 is 15 amino acids long. This clonotype was detected a few times. What it recognizes is unknown. Sequencing was performed on PBMCs from blood, taken about 24 months after vaccination. V and J are TRBV20-1 and TRBJ2-1; TRBD1 agrees at 8 bases. This TCR was recovered from a man between 50 and 70 years old who received an inactivated influenza vaccine. The CDR3 loop reads CSASDDRGRYNEQFF. The CDR3 DNA reads as TGCAGTGCCTCGGATGACAGGGGCCGCTACAATGAGCAGTTCTTC.